Listed here are 20 T cell receptor beta chains from one sample, sequenced in a study of T-cell reconstitution after alpha-beta-depleted transplantation in children. Preparation of the TCRbeta library involved a method that used unique molecular identifiers. TCRdb passed the PCR reads through MiXCR, listing each CDR3 protein once. The sample includes hundreds of thousands of distinct CDR3 sequences, 10% to 15% of them seen just once. The material was PBMCs, mostly from graft donor cells, obtained 360 days after TCRalphabeta/CD19-depleted stem cell transplant. The receptors shown here come from a male patient aged 10 to 17 who had a stem cell transplant for acute myeloid leukemia, so the T cells may come from the graft donor.

There are many counts of this clonotype. This sequence joins TRBV7-8 and TRBJ2-1; tentatively, D is TRBD2 (6 bases). The germline gives CDR1 SGHVS, CDR2 FQNEAQ. Trimming left V 5 bases short and J 5 bases short, with 19 bases between. There are 16 residues in the CDR3. The CDR3 loop reads CASSPAPGWEDNEQFF. CDR3 nucleotides: TGTGCCAGCAGCCCAGCGCCAGGGTGGGAGGACAATGAGCAGTTCTTC.

The table lists this clonotype with a few counts. This chain joins TRBV24-1 and TRBJ2-3, with TRBD2 matching 9 bases. This CDR3 has 18 residues. Germline loops: CDR1 KGHDR, CDR2 SFDVKD. V trimming: 7 bases; J trimming: 4 bases; junction bases outside the gene matches: 17. CDR3 sequence (DNA): TGTGCCACCAGCGACGATAGCGGGAGTTGGCTTTGGTCAGATACGCAGTATTTT. It codes for CATSDDSGSWLWSDTQYF.

This clonotype was counted between two and nine times. The rearrangement uses TRBV4-3 and TRBJ2-2; D is unclear. V was cut by 0 bases and J by 0 bases, with 8 bases left in between. This CDR3 region has 16 residues. Looked up from germline, CDR1 is LGHNA and CDR2 is YSLEER. The CDR3 DNA reads TGCGCCAGCAGCCAAGACCCAGGACCGAACACCGGGGAGCTGTTTTTT. Its translation is CASSQDPGPNTGELFF.

Only a few counts were recorded for this clonotype. This chain links TRBV9 with TRBJ2-5, with 8 nucleotides matching TRBD2. The germline CDR1 and CDR2 sequences are SGDLS and YYNGEE. The CDR3 extends over 15 amino acids. The J segment lost 2 bases and the V segment lost 2 bases, leaving 5 bases of the junction unmatched. CDR3 DNA: TGTGCCAGCAGCGTCAGCGGGAGCACACAAGAGACCCAGTACTTC. Protein product: CASSVSGSTQETQYF.

This clonotype came up a few times. This chain joins TRBV11-3 and TRBJ2-3, with TRBD2 matching over 7 bases. With V trimmed by 1 base and J by 8 bases, 3 bases remained unmatched. The CDR3 spans 13 residues. Germline values: CDR1 SGHNT, CDR2 YENEEA. The CDR3 DNA reads as TGTGCCAGCAGCTTAGTTTGGGAGGGTACGCAGTATTTT. This encodes CASSLVWEGTQYF.

This clonotype was observed at least ten times. The rearrangement joins TRBV6-5 to TRBJ2-7, with D uncertain. CDR1 MNHEY and CDR2 SVGAGI come from the germline V gene. The CDR3 extends over 14 amino acids. V lost 2 bases and J 1 base, leaving 9 bases between the germline ends. The CDR3 coding sequence is TGTGCCAGCAGTTACGTGGGGATTTCCTACGAGCAGTACTTC. This translates into CASSYVGISYEQYF.

This clonotype was seen repeatedly, ten times or more. The chain carries TRBV5-6 and TRBJ2-7; D gene ambiguous. V lost 5 bases and J 0 bases, leaving 24 bases between the germline ends. Per the germline V gene, CDR1 is SGHDT and CDR2 is YYEEEE. The CDR3 sequence is 18 residues long. The CDR3 is CASRSFTDLLGGSYEQYF. Written as DNA, the CDR3 is TGTGCCAGCAGGTCGTTTACCGACTTGCTGGGCGGCTCCTACGAGCAGTACTTC. Using reference TRBV5-6 and TRBJ2-7 for the parts outside the CDR3, the full variable domain is DAGVTQSPTHLIKTRGQQVTLRCSPKSGHDTVSWYQQALGQGPQFIFQYYEEEERQRGNFPDRFSGHQFPNYSSELNVNALLLGDSALYLCASRSFTDLLGGSYEQYFGPGTRLTVT.

This clonotype showed up many times. CDR3 DNA: TGTGCCAGCAGTGAACCAACGGGCACAGATACGCAGTATTTT. This gives the protein CASSEPTGTDTQYF. The chain joins TRBV25-1 to TRBJ2-3; D is unresolved. Germline CDR1 MGHDK, CDR2 SYGVNS. V was clipped by 2 bases and J by 1 base, with 7 bases between them. CDR3 size: 14 residues.

This clonotype appeared a few times. The rearrangement joins TRBV7-2 to TRBJ2-2; 8 nucleotides match TRBD2. The CDR3 runs to 18 residues. CDR1 is SGHTA, CDR2 FQGNSA, per germline. The ends lost 1 base at V and 0 bases at J; junction bases unmatched: 7. The CDR3 reads CASSLGGGRYPNTGELFF. In nucleotides, the CDR3 is TGTGCCAGCAGCTTAGGCGGCGGGAGGTACCCGAACACCGGGGAGCTGTTTTTT. Using reference TRBV7-2 and TRBJ2-2 for the parts outside the CDR3, the full variable domain is GAGVSQSPSNKVTEKGKDVELRCDPISGHTALYWYRQSLGQGLEFLIYFQGNSAPDKSGLPSDRFSAERTGGSVSTLTIQRTQQEDSAVYLCASSLGGGRYPNTGELFFGEGSRLTVL.

V and J are TRBV12-3 or TRBV12-4 and TRBJ2-1; 11 nucleotides align to TRBD2. J lost 6 bases, V lost 8 bases, and 3 bases had no gene match. This CDR3 region has 13 residues. The CDR3 protein is CASQTSGSNEQFF. Written as DNA, the CDR3 is TGTGCCAGCCAAACTAGCGGGAGCAATGAGCAGTTCTTC.

The chain joins TRBV20-1 to TRBJ2-3, with 13 bases lining up with TRBD2. The CDR3 has 18 amino acids. The V gene's germline CDR1 is DFQATT and CDR2 SNEGSKA (reference sequence). V was clipped by 3 bases and J by 0 bases; unmatched bases: 9. The CDR3 DNA reads as TGCAGTGCTAGTCTTAGACTAGCGGGAGGTACTAGCACAGATACGCAGTATTTT. It codes for CSASLRLAGGTSTDTQYF.

This chain uses TRBV14 with TRBJ2-7; tentative D call: TRBD1 (6 bases). CDR1 is SGHDN and CDR2 is FVKESK in the germline V gene. V lost 4 bases and J 1 base, leaving 17 bases between the germline ends. This CDR3 contains 16 residues. Here the CDR3 DNA reads TGTGCCAGCAGCCCTAACAGGGTCCCTGAATCCTACGAGCAGTACTTC. Translated, it gives CASSPNRVPESYEQYF.

J is TRBJ2-5 and V is TRBV11-1; 10 nucleotides line up with TRBD2. Per germline, CDR1 SGHAT and CDR2 FQDESV (reference sequence). The CDR3 has 19 amino acids. The V and J ends lost 5 bases and 5 bases, in that order; junction bases with no gene match: 20. CDR3 sequence: CASSPFYGLAGVGRETQYF. In DNA form, the CDR3 reads TGTGCCAGCAGCCCCTTTTATGGGCTAGCGGGAGTGGGGCGCGAGACCCAGTACTTC.

Remarks on this clonotype: One end of the junction varies from germline; a read error may be responsible. V usage is TRBV25-1 and J usage is TRBJ2-1; D is undetermined. This CDR3 region has 15 residues. Germline loops: CDR1 MGHDK, CDR2 SYGVNS. The CDR3 DNA sequence: TGTACCAGCAGTGAATCGGTGTTCGTCTACAATGAGCAGTTCTTC. Its translation: CTSSESVFVYNEQFF. The complete variable domain, with remaining parts taken from reference TRBV25-1 and TRBJ2-1, reads EADIYQTPRYLVIGTGKKITLECSQTMGHDKMYWYQQDPGMELHLIHYSYGVNSTEKGDLSSESTVSRIRTEHFPLTLESARPSHTSQYLCTSSESVFVYNEQFFGPGTRLTVL.

V is TRBV28 and J is TRBJ2-6, with D perhaps TRBD1 (5 bases). Germline V gene lookup returns CDR1 MDHEN and CDR2 SYDVKM. Trimming cost V 6 bases and J 0 bases, with 12 bases left between them. The CDR3 has 16 amino acids. The chain's CDR3 is CASSQNQGSGANVLTF. CDR3 sequence (DNA): TGTGCCAGCAGCCAAAACCAGGGCTCTGGGGCCAACGTCCTGACTTTC.

J is TRBJ1-5 and V is TRBV2; no definite D call. The V end was cut by 0 bases, the J end by 2 bases, with 11 bases between. The CDR3 sequence is 16 residues long. Germline lookup yields CDR1 SNHLY and CDR2 FYNNEI. The CDR3 nucleotides read TGTGCCAGCAGTGAAGCCCGGGCGCGGGGCAATCAGCCCCAGCATTTT. This sequence encodes CASSEARARGNQPQHF.

The J gene is TRBJ2-5, the V gene TRBV12-5, with D possibly matching TRBD2 (6 bases). V lost 5 bases to trimming and J lost 2 bases, with 9 bases between them. The CDR3 is made up of 13 amino acids. CDR1 is LGHNT and CDR2 is FRNRAP in the germline V gene. The CDR3 is CASGISGQETQYF. The CDR3 nucleotides are TGTGCTAGTGGTATTAGCGGTCAAGAGACCCAGTACTTC.

This clonotype showed up many times. The chain combines TRBV28 with TRBJ2-1; perhaps TRBD2 as D (5 bases). Trimming took 5 bases from V and 12 from J, leaving 26 bases between them. Germline-derived CDR1 and CDR2 are MDHEN and SYDVKM. This CDR3 has 16 amino acids. CDR3 residues: CASSTQYPRRSEGQFF. The CDR3 DNA is TGTGCCAGCAGTACCCAATACCCGCGCAGGTCCGAGGGGCAGTTCTTC.

This chain links TRBV7-9 with TRBJ2-3; 7 positions agree with TRBD1. After removal of 6 bases from V and 2 bases from J, the junction contained 5 bases not matched to a gene. CDR1 is SEHNR, CDR2 FQNEAQ, per germline (reference sequence). This CDR3 contains 14 residues. The CDR3 coding sequence is TGTGCCAGCAGGATACAGGGGCCCACAGATACGCAGTATTTT. This translates into CASRIQGPTDTQYF.

This clonotype was seen at least ten times. The gene calls are TRBV7-2 and TRBJ2-2; D is ambiguous. The CDR3 is made up of 13 amino acids. Trimming took off 1 base at V and 6 bases at J, with 6 bases between the two ends. Per the germline V gene, CDR1 is SGHTA and CDR2 is FQGNSA. The CDR3 bases are TGTGCCAGCAGCTTAGTACCTCCCGGGGAGCTGTTTTTT. Translation gives CASSLVPPGELFF.